The 15 T cell receptor beta chains presented below share a single source sample, sequenced in a study of blood T cell repertoires in COVID-19. The protocol was immunoSEQ multiplex PCR, while the TCRdb copy is restricted to in-frame clones and leaves out a portion. The repertoire includes some 250,000 clones, about 90% of them detected once, and less than 4% sits in the top ten. The sequencing sample was made of peripheral blood. These receptors were obtained from a woman under 40 who had recovered from COVID-19.

The chain joins TRBV5-4 to TRBJ2-1, with D unclear. Germline V CDR1 and CDR2: SGHNT, YYREEE (reference sequence). Trimming took off 0 bases at V and 4 bases at J, with 14 bases between the two ends. This CDR3 has 16 amino acids. DNA for the CDR3: TGTGCCAGCAGCTTGGATGGGCACGATAATTACAATGAGCAGTTCTTC. Residues: CASSLDGHDNYNEQFF. Supplemented by reference TRBV5-4 and TRBJ2-1, the full variable domain reads ETGVTQSPTHLIKTRGQQVTLRCSSQSGHNTVSWYQQALGQGPQFIFQYYREEENGRGNFPPRFSGLQFPNYSSELNVNALELDDSALYLCASSLDGHDNYNEQFFGPGTRLTVL.

This chain uses TRBV19 with TRBJ1-5; 7 bases line up with TRBD1. From germline, CDR1 is LNHDA and CDR2 SQIVND (reference sequence). The CDR3 runs 13 residues. With V trimmed by 6 bases and J by 5 bases, 4 bases remained unmatched. The CDR3 nucleotides are TGTGCCAGTAGAACAGGGGACTATCAGCCCCAGCATTTT. Its translation is CASRTGDYQPQHF.

The chain has TRBV5-1 and TRBJ2-5; 11 bases agree with TRBD2. Losses at the gene ends were 0 bases for V and 5 bases for J; bases not matched to a gene: 9. This CDR3 has 17 residues. Germline assignment: CDR1 SGHRS and CDR2 YFSETQ. CDR3 coding DNA: TGCGCCAGCAGCTTGGGGAGCGTAGCGGGGGGGCGCGAGACCCAGTACTTC. Protein: CASSLGSVAGGRETQYF.

The chain combines TRBV19 with TRBJ2-1; 8 nucleotides align to TRBD2. The CDR3 is made up of 14 amino acids. Trimming cost V 6 bases and J 7 bases; bases outside gene matches: 8. From germline, CDR1 is LNHDA and CDR2 SQIVND (reference sequence). CDR3 in amino acids: CASRPGGGKNEQFF. DNA for the CDR3: TGTGCCAGTAGGCCCGGGGGGGGGAAGAATGAGCAGTTCTTC.

The chain is built from TRBV12-5 and TRBJ2-7; weak D call: TRBD1 (6 bases). Trimming took off 6 bases at V and 3 bases at J, with 15 bases between the two ends. Germline values: CDR1 LGHNT, CDR2 FRNRAP. The CDR3 is 14 amino acids. CDR3 residues: CASGMDSRGYEQYF. CDR3 in DNA: TGTGCTAGTGGGATGGACAGCCGGGGCTACGAGCAGTACTTC.

The chain combines TRBV4-2 with TRBJ2-1, with a tentative D call TRBD2 (6 bases). V lost 0 bases and J lost 2, with 17 bases in between. The length of the CDR3 is 18 residues. Germline lookup yields CDR1 LGHNA and CDR2 YNFKEQ. CDR3 DNA sequence: TGTGCCAGCAGCCAAGAGGGGGGACGGGGGACGCCCTACAATGAGCAGTTCTTC. It yields the protein CASSQEGGRGTPYNEQFF.

Concerning this clone itself: The junction shows a germline mismatch at one end, possibly a read error. The chain combines TRBV10-3 with TRBJ2-7; 14 bases agree with TRBD2. The CDR3 contains 16 residues. The germline V gene encodes CDR1 ENHRY and CDR2 SYGVKD. CDR3 in DNA: TGTGCCATCAGTGAATACCGGACTAGCGGGGGGCTGACAGTACGGTTC. Translation gives CAISEYRTSGGLTVRF.

The table lists this clone with a few counts. This chain uses TRBV2 with TRBJ1-6, with no clear D. Between the trimmed V and J ends, which lost 6 bases and 4 bases, there was a span of 19 bases. Germline V lookup: CDR1 SNHLY, CDR2 FYNNEI. This CDR3 is 17 amino acids long. CDR3 amino acids: CASSLVSRPDYNSPLHF. CDR3 DNA: TGTGCCAGCAGCTTAGTTTCCCGCCCTGATTATAATTCACCCCTCCACTTT.

This chain links TRBV28 with TRBJ1-4; D is perhaps TRBD1 (5 bases). V lost 5 bases and J 4 bases, leaving 17 bases between the germline ends. This CDR3 has 16 amino acids. Germline assignment: CDR1 MDHEN and CDR2 SYDVKM. CDR3 region: CASSPVVDRHNEKLFF. CDR3 bases: TGTGCCAGCAGTCCAGTGGTTGACAGACATAATGAAAAACTGTTTTTT.

The rearrangement uses TRBV5-4 and TRBJ2-1; D is uncertain. Germline-derived CDR1 and CDR2 are SGHNT and YYREEE (reference sequence). The V gene lost 4 bases and the J gene lost 4 bases, with 9 bases spanning the gap. CDR3 length equals 13 residues. The CDR3 DNA is TGTGCCAGCAGCCTACTGGTTTACAATGAGCAGTTCTTC. This encodes CASSLLVYNEQFF.

The rearrangement uses TRBV27 and TRBJ1-1, with D unresolved. The CDR3 loop spans 15 amino acids. CDR1 and CDR2 from the germline V gene are MNHEY and SMNVEV (reference sequence). V lost 2 bases to trimming and J lost 0 bases, with 10 bases between them. The CDR3 nucleotides read TGTGCCAGCAGTTTAGGGCAGGCCATGAACACTGAAGCTTTCTTT. Amino acids: CASSLGQAMNTEAFF.

This clone was detected once. This chain connects TRBV6-5 to TRBJ2-5; D ambiguous. This CDR3 is built from 14 residues. Germline V CDR1 and CDR2: MNHEY, SVGAGI. The ends were cut back, 3 bases at V and 4 bases at J, with 12 bases in the middle. The CDR3 DNA sequence: TGTGCCAGCAGTTATGTGGGTAGCCGAGAGACCCAGTACTTC. It is translated as CASSYVGSRETQYF.

This clone was detected once. The chain combines TRBV12-2 with TRBJ1-1. TRBV12-2 constitutes a pseudogene. CDR3 size: 10 residues. CDR3 region: CASRSNWAFF. CDR3 in DNA: TGTGCAAGTCGCTCAAACTGGGCTTTCTTT.

The genes are TRBV9 and TRBJ2-7, with TRBD2 matching 7 bases. The CDR3 runs 13 residues. In germline, CDR1 is SGDLS, CDR2 YYNGEE. J was trimmed by 1 base and V by 10 bases; bases with no gene match: 8. CDR3 residues: CAQGGGGSYEQYF. Here the CDR3 DNA reads TGTGCCCAAGGAGGCGGGGGTTCCTACGAGCAGTACTTC. The full variable domain, rest sourced from reference TRBV9 and TRBJ2-7, is DSGVTQTPKHLITATGQRVTLRCSPRSGDLSVYWYQQSLDQGLQFLIQYYNGEERAKGNILERFSAQQFPDLHSELNLSSLELGDSALYFCAQGGGGSYEQYFGPGTRLTVT.

The chain is built from TRBV3-1 (or the pseudogene TRBV3-2) and TRBJ2-7, with TRBD2 matching 13 bases. Germline loops: CDR1 LGHDT, CDR2 YNNKEL (reference sequence). The V gene end was trimmed by 4 bases and the J gene end by 3 bases; junction bases not matched to a gene: 6. The CDR3 totals 16 residues. The CDR3 here is CASSPLTSGGIYEQYF. The CDR3 region has the DNA TGTGCCAGCAGCCCCCTGACTAGCGGGGGGATCTACGAGCAGTACTTC.